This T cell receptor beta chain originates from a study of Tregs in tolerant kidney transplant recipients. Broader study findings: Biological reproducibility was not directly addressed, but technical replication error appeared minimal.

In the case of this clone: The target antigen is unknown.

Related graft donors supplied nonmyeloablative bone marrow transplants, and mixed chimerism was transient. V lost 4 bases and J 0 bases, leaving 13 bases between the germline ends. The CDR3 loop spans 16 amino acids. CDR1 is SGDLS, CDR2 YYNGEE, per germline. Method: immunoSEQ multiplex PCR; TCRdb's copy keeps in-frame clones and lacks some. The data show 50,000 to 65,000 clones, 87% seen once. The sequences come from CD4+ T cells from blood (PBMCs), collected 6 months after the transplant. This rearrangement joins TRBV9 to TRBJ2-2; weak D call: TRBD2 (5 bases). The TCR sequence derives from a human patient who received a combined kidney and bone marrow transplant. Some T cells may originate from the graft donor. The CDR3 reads CASSPMLASNTGELFF. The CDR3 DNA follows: TGTGCCAGCAGCCCGATGCTAGCCTCGAACACCGGGGAGCTGTTTTTT.